The next 20 T cell receptor beta chains were all read from a single sample in a study of T cell responses to AZD1222 COVID-19 vaccine. Clones were sequenced by immunoSEQ multiplex PCR, and TCRdb holds only the in-frame ones, with some missing. This sample has roughly 170,000 clones, with about 91% found just once. Here the sequenced sample was peripheral blood, taken on day 0 of AZD1222 vaccination. The receptors come from an adult in good health.

V and J are TRBV30 and TRBJ1-2; TRBD1 agrees at 9 bases. This CDR3 is 18 amino acids long. V trimming: 1 base; J trimming: 6 bases; junction bases outside the gene matches: 18. Germline CDR1 is GTSNPN and CDR2 is SVGIG (reference sequence). The DNA of the CDR3 is TGTGCCTGGAGTGAAACTGGGACAGGGTGGGAGAGAGGGGATGGCTACACCTTC. It translates to CAWSETGTGWERGDGYTF.

This chain joins TRBV5-1 and TRBJ2-5, with 9 bases aligning to TRBD2. Unmatched junction bases numbered 2, after V lost 0 bases and J lost 5 bases. Germline lookup yields CDR1 SGHRS and CDR2 YFSETQ. There are 14 residues in the CDR3. The CDR3 is CASSLVAGDETQYF. CDR3 bases: TGCGCCAGCAGCTTGGTAGCGGGAGACGAGACCCAGTACTTC.

V usage is TRBV4-1 and J usage is TRBJ2-6, with D hard to call. Trimming left V 3 bases short and J 0 bases short, with 9 bases between. Germline CDR1 is MGHRA and CDR2 is YSYEKL. The CDR3 sequence is 16 residues long. In DNA form, the CDR3 reads TGCGCCAGCAGCCACCCCCCTAGCTCTGGGGCCAACGTCCTGACTTTC. Its protein product is CASSHPPSSGANVLTF.

In DNA form, the CDR3 reads TGTGCCAGCAGTAACAACCTACGGGCCTCGAGAGAGGACACCTTC. Translating gives CASSNNLRASREDTF. This chain links TRBV6-2 or TRBV6-3 with TRBJ1-2; D is uncertain. Deletions cut 5 bases from V and 12 bases from J, with 25 bases between. The CDR3 is 15 amino acids. The V gene's germline CDR1 is MNHEY and CDR2 SVGEGT.

The genes are TRBV10-3 and TRBJ1-2; no clear D. Deletions cut 0 bases from V and 6 bases from J, with 8 bases between. The CDR3 loop spans 13 amino acids. The germline gives CDR1 ENHRY, CDR2 SYGVKD. CDR3 nucleotides: TGTGCCATCAGTGAGTCCTCTTGGGATGGCTACACCTTC. This translates into CAISESSWDGYTF.

V usage is TRBV7-3 and J usage is TRBJ1-1; D perhaps matches TRBD1 (5 bases). V dropped 3 bases and J dropped 1 base, with 9 bases sitting between them. The CDR3 has 14 amino acids. CDR1 is SGHTA and CDR2 is FQGTGA in the germline V gene. The CDR3 DNA sequence: TGTGCCAGCAGCTTTGGGGGGAAGAACACTGAAGCTTTCTTT. This encodes CASSFGGKNTEAFF.

J is TRBJ2-5 and V is TRBV11-2; possible D gene TRBD2, 7 bases. The CDR3 has 15 amino acids. Trimming stripped 3 bases from V and 1 base from J, with 12 bases between. Germline V gene data show CDR1 as SGHAT and CDR2 as FQNNGV. CDR3 loop: CASSFLGGRQETQYF. In DNA, the CDR3 is TGTGCCAGCAGCTTCTTGGGGGGGCGCCAAGAGACCCAGTACTTC.

This chain uses TRBV6-6 with TRBJ1-1; TRBD1 agrees at 7 bases. V lost 4 bases, J lost 7 bases, and 3 bases stayed unmatched. CDR1 is MNHNY, CDR2 SVGAGI, per germline (reference sequence). The length of the CDR3 is 12 residues. The chain's CDR3 is CASSSRGDEAFF. The CDR3 nucleotides read TGTGCCAGCAGTTCCAGGGGGGATGAAGCTTTCTTT.

This chain joins TRBV30 and TRBJ2-7; 9 bases map to TRBD1. Germline V gives CDR1 GTSNPN, CDR2 SVGIG (reference sequence). With V trimmed by 4 bases and J by 2 bases, 3 bases remained unmatched. CDR3 length: 13 amino acids. The CDR3 DNA follows: TGTGCCTGGATACAGGGGGCTCCCTACGAGCAGTACTTC. Its protein is CAWIQGAPYEQYF.

The chain recombines TRBV27 with TRBJ1-5; TRBD1 agrees at 10 bases. V lost 6 bases and J lost 6; bases outside the gene matches: 2. Germline V gene lookup returns CDR1 MNHEY and CDR2 SMNVEV (reference sequence). The CDR3 loop spans 13 amino acids. CDR3 loop: CASRRTGGQPQHF. The CDR3 bases are TGTGCCAGCAGGAGGACAGGGGGTCAGCCCCAGCATTTT.

The count of this clone is one. The chain combines TRBV7-9 with TRBJ1-2, with D hard to call. The CDR3 is 14 amino acids. Germline-derived CDR1 and CDR2 are SEHNR and FQNEAQ (reference sequence). V shed 2 bases and J shed 5 bases, with 12 bases lying between them. In nucleotides, the CDR3 is TGTGCCAGCAGCTTAAGTGGGATGGGTTATGGCTACACCTTC. Protein sequence: CASSLSGMGYGYTF.

The rearrangement links TRBV9 to TRBJ2-1, with 8 positions matching TRBD1. The J segment lost 3 bases and the V segment lost 0 bases, leaving 11 bases of the junction unmatched. This CDR3 has 18 residues. Per the germline V gene, CDR1 is SGDLS and CDR2 is YYNGEE. The CDR3 protein is CASSVVSGRTGRYNEQFF. DNA of the CDR3: TGTGCCAGCAGCGTAGTTTCGGGTCGGACAGGGCGCTACAATGAGCAGTTCTTC.

This clone was seen a single time. The chain couples TRBV5-1 to TRBJ1-1, with 9 nucleotides matching TRBD1. The CDR3 loop spans 16 amino acids. J gave up 4 bases and V 4 bases, and 11 bases lay outside the gene matches. Germline values: CDR1 SGHRS, CDR2 YFSETQ. In nucleotides, the CDR3 is TGCGCCAGCAGCCCGGCCCCGGGACAGGGCAGCACTGAAGCTTTCTTT. It codes for CASSPAPGQGSTEAFF.

The CDR3 nucleotides are TGTGCCAGCAGTTCGCCGGACAGGGGGTCCTACGAGCAGTACTTC. It is translated as CASSSPDRGSYEQYF. The chain links TRBV6-5 to TRBJ2-7; 10 positions match TRBD1. With 4 bases clipped from V and 1 base from J, the junction kept 4 bases outside the gene matches. The length of the CDR3 is 15 residues. In germline, CDR1 is MNHEY, CDR2 SVGAGI.

The rearrangement links TRBV7-9 to TRBJ1-4, with D tentatively TRBD1 (6 bases). The length of the CDR3 is 14 residues. In germline, CDR1 is SEHNR, CDR2 FQNEAQ (reference sequence). The V end was cut by 2 bases, the J end by 6 bases, with 10 bases between. CDR3 nucleotide sequence: TGTGCCAGCAGCTTAAACAGGGTGGATGAAAAACTGTTTTTT. It codes for CASSLNRVDEKLFF.

The chain has TRBV28 and TRBJ2-1; 9 nucleotides agree with TRBD1. Germline V CDR1 and CDR2: MDHEN, SYDVKM. The CDR3 runs to 15 residues. The junction had 2 bases not matched to a gene; V was cut back by 3 bases and J by 2 bases. The CDR3 DNA reads as TGTGCCAGCAGTTTCCGACAGGGGGCCTACAATGAGCAGTTCTTC. Its protein product is CASSFRQGAYNEQFF.

The chain combines TRBV30 with TRBJ1-1, with 7 bases identical to TRBD1. The junction had 7 bases not matched to a gene; V was cut back by 0 bases and J by 0 bases. The CDR3 totals 16 residues. Germline values: CDR1 GTSNPN, CDR2 SVGIG (reference sequence). The CDR3 is CAWSVRRGPMNTEAFF. CDR3 nucleotide sequence: TGTGCCTGGAGTGTAAGGAGGGGGCCCATGAACACTGAAGCTTTCTTT.

The genes are TRBV25-1 and TRBJ1-5, with D possibly matching TRBD1 (6 bases). The germline V and J ends were trimmed by 3 bases and 3 bases, with 9 bases remaining between them. In germline, CDR1 is MGHDK, CDR2 SYGVNS. This CDR3 has 14 residues. Here the CDR3 DNA reads TGTGCCAGCAGTGAGAGGGGGTCCAATCAGCCCCAGCATTTT. It specifies CASSERGSNQPQHF. The whole variable domain, filled in from reference TRBV25-1 and TRBJ1-5, reads EADIYQTPRYLVIGTGKKITLECSQTMGHDKMYWYQQDPGMELHLIHYSYGVNSTEKGDLSSESTVSRIRTEHFPLTLESARPSHTSQYLCASSERGSNQPQHFGDGTRLSIL.

The CDR3 DNA reads as TGTGCCAGCAGCATGGGACACCGGGAGTCCGGGGAGCTGTTTTTT. Protein sequence: CASSMGHRESGELFF. This chain connects TRBV13 to TRBJ2-2, with D possibly being TRBD1 or TRBD2 (6 bases each). With 5 bases removed from V and 6 bases from J, the gap between germline ends came to 16 bases. Germline loops: CDR1 PRHDT, CDR2 FYEKMQ (reference sequence). The CDR3 has 15 amino acids.

The chain links TRBV11-2 to TRBJ2-2; TRBD1 matches 10 bases. Germline V gives CDR1 SGHAT, CDR2 FQNNGV. The CDR3 runs to 16 residues. V trimming: 7 bases; J trimming: 2 bases; junction bases outside the gene matches: 7. This CDR3 is CASTPGDRGNTGELFF. For the CDR3, the DNA is TGTGCCAGCACCCCAGGGGACAGGGGTAACACCGGGGAGCTGTTTTTT.